This T cell receptor beta chain was retrieved from a study of cytomegalovirus exposure and HLA in healthy donors. Broader study findings: For most TCR beta V segments, an earlier analysis put the productive rate at about 90% or about 30% of the time.

Comments on this clone: The target antigen is unknown.

Vbeta (60) and Jbeta (13) primers were used in the PCR. Libraries were prepared by immunoSEQ multiplex PCR; TCRdb keeps only in-frame clonotypes and omits some of them. The sample yields 85,000 to 100,000 clones, 80% to 90% seen once. Sequencing input: PBMCs. The source is a woman in her late teens or twenties in good health and CMV-seropositive.

CDR3 sequence reads: CASSSLTGVPGANVLTF. The CDR3 region has the DNA TGTGCCAGCAGTTCACTCACAGGGGTCCCTGGGGCCAACGTCCTGACTTTC. The chain couples TRBV27 to TRBJ2-6; 7 bases map to TRBD1. The CDR3 has 17 amino acids. Germline CDR1 reads MNHEY; CDR2 reads SMNVEV (reference sequence). V lost 4 bases to trimming and J lost 2 bases; unmatched junction nucleotides: 8.